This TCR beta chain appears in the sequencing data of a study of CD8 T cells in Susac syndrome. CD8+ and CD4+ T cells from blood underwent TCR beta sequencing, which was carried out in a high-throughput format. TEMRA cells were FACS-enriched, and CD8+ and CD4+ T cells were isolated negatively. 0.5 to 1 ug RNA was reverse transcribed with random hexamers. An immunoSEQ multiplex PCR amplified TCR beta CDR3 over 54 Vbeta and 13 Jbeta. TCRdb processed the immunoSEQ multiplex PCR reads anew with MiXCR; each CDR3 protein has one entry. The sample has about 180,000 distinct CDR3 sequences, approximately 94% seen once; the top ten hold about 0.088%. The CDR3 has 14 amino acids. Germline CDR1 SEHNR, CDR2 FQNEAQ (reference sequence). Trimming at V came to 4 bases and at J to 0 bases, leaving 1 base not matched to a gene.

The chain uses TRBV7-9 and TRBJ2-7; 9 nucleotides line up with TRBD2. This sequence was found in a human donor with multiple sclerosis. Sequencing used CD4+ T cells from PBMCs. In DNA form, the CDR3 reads TGTGCCAGCAGCTCTAGCGGGATCTCCTACGAGCAGTACTTC. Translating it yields CASSSSGISYEQYF.